This T cell receptor beta chain was found in a study of blood T cell repertoires in COVID-19. Whole-study context: The United States, Italy and Spain were the sources of the acute and convalescent COVID-19 samples. In each case, the material was cDNA or gDNA derived from T cells, B-cell-depleted T cells, or PBMCs.

This CDR3 has 17 amino acids. Using immunoSEQ multiplex PCR, the repertoire was profiled, and TCRdb retains in-frame clones only, with some absent. The sample records 170,000 or so clones, 80% being singletons. The receptor comes from a man between 65 and 85 years old with active or convalescent COVID-19. V gene TRBV12-2 combines with J gene TRBJ2-3; the table calls TRBD1, which could not be checked here. TRBV12-2 is a pseudogene. Sequencing input: peripheral blood. The CDR3 protein is CASRLVGQGGGADTQYF. The CDR3 bases are TGTGCAAGTCGCTTAGTAGGACAGGGAGGAGGGGCAGATACGCAGTATTTT.